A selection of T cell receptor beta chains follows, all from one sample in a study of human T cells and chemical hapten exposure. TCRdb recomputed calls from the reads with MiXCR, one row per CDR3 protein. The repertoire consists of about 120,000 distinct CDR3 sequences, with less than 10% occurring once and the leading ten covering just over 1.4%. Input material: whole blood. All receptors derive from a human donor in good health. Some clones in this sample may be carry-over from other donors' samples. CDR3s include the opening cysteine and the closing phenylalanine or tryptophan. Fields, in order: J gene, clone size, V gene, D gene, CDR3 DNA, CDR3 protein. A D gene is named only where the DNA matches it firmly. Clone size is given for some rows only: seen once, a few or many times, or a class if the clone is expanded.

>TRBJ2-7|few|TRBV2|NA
TGTGCCAGCAGTGTCAACAGGGCCTCCTACGAGCAGTACTTC
CASSVNRASYEQYF
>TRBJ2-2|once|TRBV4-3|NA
TGCGCCAGCAGCCAAGATAAGGGTGTGGTGCTGTTTTTT
CASSQDKGVVLFF
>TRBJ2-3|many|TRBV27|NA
TGTGCCAGCAGTTTTGGCGTGGGCTTCACTAGCACAGATACGCAGTATTTT
CASSFGVGFTSTDTQYF
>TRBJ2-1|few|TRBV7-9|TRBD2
TGTGCCAGCAGCTTAGTTGGCGGGAGAATCGTCAATGAGCAGTTCTTC
CASSLVGGRIVNEQFF
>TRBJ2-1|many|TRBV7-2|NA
TGTGCCAGCAGCTTAGCCAGTTGGGGTGCTAGCACCTCCTACAATGAGCAGTTCTTC
CASSLASWGASTSYNEQFF
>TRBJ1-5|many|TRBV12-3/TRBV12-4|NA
TGTGCCAGCAGTCCAGGAACCCGGCGATATAGCAATCAGCCCCAGCATTTT
CASSPGTRRYSNQPQHF
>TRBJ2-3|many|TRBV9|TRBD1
TGTGCCAGCAGCCGCACAGGGGGCTGGGGAGATACGCAGTATTTT
CASSRTGGWGDTQYF
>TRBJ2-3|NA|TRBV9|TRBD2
TGTGCCAGCAGCGCTACCCTAGCGGGGGGCACAGATACGCAGTATTTT
CASSATLAGGTDTQYF
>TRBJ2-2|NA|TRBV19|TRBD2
TGTGCCAGTAGCACGGGACTAGCTGAATACACCGGGGAGCTGTTTTTT
CASSTGLAEYTGELFF
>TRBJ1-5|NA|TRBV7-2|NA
TGTGCCAGCAGCCGAAACGGGGGAAACCAGCCCCAGCATTTT
CASSRNGGNQPQHF
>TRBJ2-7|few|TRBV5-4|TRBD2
TGTGCCAGCAGCTTGGTGTCTAGCGGGAGCTACGAGCAGTACTTC
CASSLVSSGSYEQYF
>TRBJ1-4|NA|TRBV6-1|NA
TGTGCCAGCACCCTAGACAGTCCTTTGAATGAAAAACTGTTTTTT
CASTLDSPLNEKLFF
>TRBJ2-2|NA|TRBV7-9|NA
TGTGCCAGCAGCAACCACCGTAGTGACACCGGGGAGCTGTTTTTT
CASSNHRSDTGELFF
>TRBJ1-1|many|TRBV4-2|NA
TGTGCCAGCAGCCAAGATCTGAGGACGACGGGATGGGGGGTCACTGAAGCTTTCTTT
CASSQDLRTTGWGVTEAFF